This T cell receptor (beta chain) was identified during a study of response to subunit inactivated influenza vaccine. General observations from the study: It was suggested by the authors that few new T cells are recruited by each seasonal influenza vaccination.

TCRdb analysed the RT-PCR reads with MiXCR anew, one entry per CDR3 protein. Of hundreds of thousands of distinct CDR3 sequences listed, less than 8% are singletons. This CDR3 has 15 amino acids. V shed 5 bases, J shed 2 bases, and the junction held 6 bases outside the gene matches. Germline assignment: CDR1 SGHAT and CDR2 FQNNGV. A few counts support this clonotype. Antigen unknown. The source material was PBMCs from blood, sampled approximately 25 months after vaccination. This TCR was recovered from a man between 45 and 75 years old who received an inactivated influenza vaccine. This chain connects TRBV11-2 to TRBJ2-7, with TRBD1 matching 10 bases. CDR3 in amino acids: CASSTLTGGPYEQYF. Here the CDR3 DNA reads TGTGCCAGCAGCACATTGACAGGGGGCCCCTACGAGCAGTACTTC.